This TCR beta chain was recorded in a study of human T cells and chemical hapten exposure. Study information: For sensitization, 2% DPC was applied to a 2 cm by 2 cm patch of upper inner arm skin.

Described time point: pre-sensitization, week 0. Regarding treatment: therapeutic diphenylcyclopropenone sensitization with weekly scalp DPC. RNA extraction used unfractionated whole blood as the source of total RNA. General study findings and limits: Once DPC sensitization occurred, TCRs above 1 in 1000 frequency showed no change. Versus controls, significantly more large CDR3 similarity clusters arose from expanded TCRs.

This clonotype was detected many times. Antigen specificity is unknown. The germline gives CDR1 SEHNR, CDR2 FQNEAQ (reference sequence). The CDR3 has 17 amino acids. After removal of 1 base from V and 7 bases from J, the junction contained 13 bases not matched to a gene. TCRdb itself ran the RACE reads through MiXCR, one entry per CDR3 protein. The sample contains more than 300,000 distinct CDR3 sequences, more than 4.5% of which appear only once. V and J are TRBV7-9 and TRBJ2-1, with 7 bases that match TRBD2. This sample comprised whole blood, obtained in connection with sensitization to the hapten diphenylcyclopropenone (DPC). This receptor was obtained from a woman between 45 and 60 years old with alopecia areata. Some clones in this sample may be carry-over from other donors' samples. As DNA, the CDR3 is TGTGCCAGCAGCTTAGTACCCCTCCCGGGAGGCCGGAATGAGCAGTTCTTC. It encodes CASSLVPLPGGRNEQFF. Drawing the rest from reference TRBV7-9 and TRBJ2-1, the complete variable domain is DTGVSQNPRHKITKRGQNVTFRCDPISEHNRLYWYRQTLGQGPEFLTYFQNEAQLEKSRLLSDRFSAERPKGSFSTLEIQRTEQGDSAMYLCASSLVPLPGGRNEQFFGPGTRLTVL.